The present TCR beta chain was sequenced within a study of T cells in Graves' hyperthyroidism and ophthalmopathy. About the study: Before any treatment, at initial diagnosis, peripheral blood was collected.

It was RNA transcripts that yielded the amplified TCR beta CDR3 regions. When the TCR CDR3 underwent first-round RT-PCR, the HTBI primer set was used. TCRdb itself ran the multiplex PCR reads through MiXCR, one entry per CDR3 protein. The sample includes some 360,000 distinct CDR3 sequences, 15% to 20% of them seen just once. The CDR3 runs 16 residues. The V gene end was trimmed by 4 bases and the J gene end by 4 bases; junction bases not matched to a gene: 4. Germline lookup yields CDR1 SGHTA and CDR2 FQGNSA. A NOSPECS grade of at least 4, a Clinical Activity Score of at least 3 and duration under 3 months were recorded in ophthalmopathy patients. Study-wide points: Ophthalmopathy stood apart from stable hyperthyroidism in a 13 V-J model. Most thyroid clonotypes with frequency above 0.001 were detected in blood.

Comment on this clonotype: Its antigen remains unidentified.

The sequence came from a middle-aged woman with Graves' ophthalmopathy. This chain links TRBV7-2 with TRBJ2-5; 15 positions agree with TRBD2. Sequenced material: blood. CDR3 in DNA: TGTGCCAGCAGCTACCGGACTAGCGGGGGGGCAGAGACCCAGTACTTC. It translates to CASSYRTSGGAETQYF.